This T cell receptor (beta chain) was recovered during a study of beta chain features in type 1 diabetes. On the study more broadly: Researchers looked at 85 million to 110 million sorted cells across all samples.

This clone came up a few times. Its target is not known. Broader study findings: Cells carrying high TCR expression could end up over-represented when cDNA is sequenced.

Expressed TCRB transcripts were sequenced, since all the RNA that had been isolated was reverse transcribed. Naive, central memory and regulatory T cell samples came to a mean of about 4 million reads. Clones were sequenced by immunoSEQ multiplex PCR, and TCRdb holds only the in-frame ones, with some missing. The sample has just over 600,000 clones; around a sixth are singletons. V lost 6 bases and J 1 base, leaving 12 bases between the germline ends. The germline V gene has CDR1 LGHNA and CDR2 YSLEER. The CDR3 has 14 amino acids. This sequence originates from a man between 18 and 35 years old in good health. What was sequenced was naive CD4+ T cells from blood. The chain is built from TRBV4-3 and TRBJ1-1; a possible D gene is TRBD1 (6 bases). The CDR3 loop reads CASSRGTPNTEAFF. CDR3 DNA: TGCGCCAGCAGTCGCGGGACACCGAACACTGAAGCTTTCTTT.